This T cell receptor (beta chain) was obtained from a study of shared clonotypes between healthy human individuals. Study as a whole: Each donor had three CD4 naive, three CD4 memory, two CD8 naive and one CD8 memory plate. Study-wide results and limits: Naive subsets, compared against memory subsets, generally had larger estimated richness values.

Each subset's genomic DNA was split evenly across several immunoSEQ plates. The protocol was immunoSEQ multiplex PCR, while the TCRdb copy is restricted to in-frame clones and leaves out a portion. The sample has roughly 2 million clones; approximately 95% are singletons. In its sample, this clone was seen a few times. What it binds is not known. CDR3 size: 12 residues. Germline V gene lookup returns CDR1 SGHKS and CDR2 YYEKEE (reference sequence). Trimming shortened V by 7 bases and J by 0 bases, and 2 bases separated the two germline ends. The sample consisted of naive CD4+ T cells sorted from blood. The subset: CD45RA+ positively selected. This chain uses TRBV5-5 with TRBJ1-6; D is unclear. The clonotype comes from a man between 18 and 29 years old in good health. The CDR3 protein is CASRSYNSPLHF. CDR3 in DNA: TGTGCCAGCCGCTCCTATAATTCACCCCTCCACTTT.